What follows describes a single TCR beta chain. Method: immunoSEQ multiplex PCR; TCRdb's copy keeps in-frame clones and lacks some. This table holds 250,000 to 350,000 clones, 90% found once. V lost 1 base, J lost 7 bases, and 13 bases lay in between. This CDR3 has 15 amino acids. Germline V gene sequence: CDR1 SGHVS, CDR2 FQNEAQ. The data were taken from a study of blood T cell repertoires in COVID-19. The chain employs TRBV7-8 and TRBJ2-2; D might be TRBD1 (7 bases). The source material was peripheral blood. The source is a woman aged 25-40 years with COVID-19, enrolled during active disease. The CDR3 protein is CASSLVRGVDGELFF. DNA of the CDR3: TGTGCCAGCAGCTTAGTCAGGGGGGTGGACGGGGAGCTGTTTTTT.